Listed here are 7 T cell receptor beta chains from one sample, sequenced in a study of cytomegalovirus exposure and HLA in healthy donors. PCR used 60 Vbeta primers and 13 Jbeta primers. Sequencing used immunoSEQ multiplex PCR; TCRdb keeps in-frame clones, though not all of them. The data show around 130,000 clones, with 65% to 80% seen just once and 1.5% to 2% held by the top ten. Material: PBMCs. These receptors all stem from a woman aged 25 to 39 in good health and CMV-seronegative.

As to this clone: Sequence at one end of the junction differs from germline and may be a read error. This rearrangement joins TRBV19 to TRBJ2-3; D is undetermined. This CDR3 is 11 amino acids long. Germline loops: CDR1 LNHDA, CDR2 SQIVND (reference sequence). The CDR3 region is CASSIDRFSVF. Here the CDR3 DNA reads TGTGCCAGTAGTATAGATCGGTTTTCTGTATTT. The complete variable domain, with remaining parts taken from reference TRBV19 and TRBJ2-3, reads DGGITQSPKYLFRKEGQNVTLSCEQNLNHDAMYWYRQDPGQGLRLIYYSQIVNDFQKGDIAEGYSVSREKKESFPLTVTSAQKNPTAFYLCASSIDRFSVFGPGTRLTVL.

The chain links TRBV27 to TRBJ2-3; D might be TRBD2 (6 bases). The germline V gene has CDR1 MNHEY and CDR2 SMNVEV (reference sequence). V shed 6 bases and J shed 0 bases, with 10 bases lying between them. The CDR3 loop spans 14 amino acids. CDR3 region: CASSPGLSTDTQYF. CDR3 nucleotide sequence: TGTGCCAGCAGCCCGGGACTTAGCACAGATACGCAGTATTTT.

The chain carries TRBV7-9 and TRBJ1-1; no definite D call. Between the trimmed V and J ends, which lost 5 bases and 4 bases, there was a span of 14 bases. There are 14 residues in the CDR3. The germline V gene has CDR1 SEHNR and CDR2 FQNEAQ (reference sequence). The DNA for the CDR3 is TGTGCCAGCAGCCCACAAGGAGGGTCCACTGAAGCTTTCTTT. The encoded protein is CASSPQGGSTEAFF. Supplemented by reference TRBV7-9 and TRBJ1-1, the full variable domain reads DTGVSQNPRHKITKRGQNVTFRCDPISEHNRLYWYRQTLGQGPEFLTYFQNEAQLEKSRLLSDRFSAERPKGSFSTLEIQRTEQGDSAMYLCASSPQGGSTEAFFGQGTRLTVV.

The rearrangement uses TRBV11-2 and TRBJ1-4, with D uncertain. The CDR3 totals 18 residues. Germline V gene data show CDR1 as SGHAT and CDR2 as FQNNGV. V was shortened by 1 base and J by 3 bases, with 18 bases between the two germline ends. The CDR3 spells CASSLGVFGGPANEKLFF. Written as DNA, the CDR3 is TGTGCCAGCAGCTTAGGGGTTTTTGGTGGGCCTGCTAATGAAAAACTGTTTTTT. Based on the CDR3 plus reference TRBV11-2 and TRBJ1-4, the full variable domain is EAGVAQSPRYKIIEKRQSVAFWCNPISGHATLYWYQQILGQGPKLLIQFQNNGVVDDSQLPKDRFSAERLKGVDSTLKIQPAKLEDSAVYLCASSLGVFGGPANEKLFFGSGTQLSVL.

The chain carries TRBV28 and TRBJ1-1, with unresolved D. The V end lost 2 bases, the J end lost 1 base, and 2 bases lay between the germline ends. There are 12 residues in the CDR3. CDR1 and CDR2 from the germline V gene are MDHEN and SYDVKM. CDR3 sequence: CASSLRNTEAFF. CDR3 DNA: TGTGCCAGCAGTTTACGGAACACTGAAGCTTTCTTT. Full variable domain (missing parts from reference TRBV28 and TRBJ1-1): DVKVTQSSRYLVKRTGEKVFLECVQDMDHENMFWYRQDPGLGLRLIYFSYDVKMKEKGDIPEGYSVSREKKERFSLILESASTNQTSMYLCASSLRNTEAFFGQGTRLTVV.

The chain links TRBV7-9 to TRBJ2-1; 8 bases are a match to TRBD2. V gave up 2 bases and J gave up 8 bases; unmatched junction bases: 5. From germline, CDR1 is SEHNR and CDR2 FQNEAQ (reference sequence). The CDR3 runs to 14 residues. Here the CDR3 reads CASSLLSGGDEQFF. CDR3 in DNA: TGTGCCAGCAGCTTATTAAGCGGGGGTGATGAGCAGTTCTTC.

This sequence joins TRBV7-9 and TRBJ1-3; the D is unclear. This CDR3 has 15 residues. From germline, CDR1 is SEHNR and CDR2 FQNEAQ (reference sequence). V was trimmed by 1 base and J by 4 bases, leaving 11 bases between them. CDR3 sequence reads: CASSLGLGAGNTIYF. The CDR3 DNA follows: TGTGCCAGCAGCTTAGGCCTGGGCGCGGGAAACACCATATATTTT.